The present T cell receptor beta chain was sequenced within a study of blood T cell repertoires in COVID-19. The CDR3 covers 16 residues. CDR1 is MNHEY and CDR2 is SVGAGI in the germline V gene. J gave up 5 bases and V 4 bases, and 13 bases lay outside the gene matches. The protocol was immunoSEQ multiplex PCR, while the TCRdb copy is restricted to in-frame clones and leaves out a portion. Among some 170,000 clones listed, approximately 80% were seen once. V and J are TRBV6-5 and TRBJ2-5, with 7 bases that match TRBD2. The source is a man in his fifties who had recovered from COVID-19. The sample taken for sequencing was PBMCs or T cells enriched from blood (not recorded which). The CDR3 region is CASSFRRRLAGETQYF. The CDR3 DNA follows: TGTGCCAGCAGTTTCCGACGTAGACTAGCCGGGGAGACCCAGTACTTC.